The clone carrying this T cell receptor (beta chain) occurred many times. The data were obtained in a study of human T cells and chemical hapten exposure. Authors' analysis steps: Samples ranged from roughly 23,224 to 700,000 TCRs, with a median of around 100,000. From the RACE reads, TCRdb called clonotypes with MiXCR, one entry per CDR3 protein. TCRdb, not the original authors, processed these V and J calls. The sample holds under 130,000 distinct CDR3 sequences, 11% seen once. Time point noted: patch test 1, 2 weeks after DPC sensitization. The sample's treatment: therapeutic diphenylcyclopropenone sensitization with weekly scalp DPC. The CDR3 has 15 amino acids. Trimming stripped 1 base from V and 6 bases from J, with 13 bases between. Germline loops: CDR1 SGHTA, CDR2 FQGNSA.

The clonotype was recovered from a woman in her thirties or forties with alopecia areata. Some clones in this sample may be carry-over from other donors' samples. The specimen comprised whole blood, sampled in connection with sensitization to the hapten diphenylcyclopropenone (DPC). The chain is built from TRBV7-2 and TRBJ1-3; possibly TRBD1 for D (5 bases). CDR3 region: CASSLVGVLENTIYF. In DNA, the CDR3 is TGTGCCAGCAGCTTAGTAGGGGTTCTCGAAAACACCATATATTTT.